This TCR beta chain stems from a study of shared clonotypes between healthy human individuals (TCRdb year 2020). About the study as a whole: A few men and a couple of women, aged 18 to 49 years, made up the cohort. Blood TCR repertoires of roughly five healthy adults were deeply sequenced to estimate repertoire size and the extent of clonotype sharing between individuals. Leukapheresis yielded between about 0.9 and 9.5 billion PBMCs per donor. For each donor, three plates each were used for CD4 naive and CD4 memory, two plates were used for CD8 naive, and one plate was used for CD8 memory. To increase sequencing depth and limit assay-specific biases, different laboratories used diverse techniques to prepare libraries and sequence TCR repertoires. Broader findings and caveats from the paper: Higher generation probabilities were observed for clonotypes shared by all four sorted-subset donors than for non-shared clonotypes. The small number of donors limited the genetic and exposure-history diversity represented. Pairwise subsampling led to the expectation that sequencing depth would affect the degree of clonotype sharing among donors. Rarefaction of sorted-subset datasets indicated incomplete sequencing despite the large sequencing depth. Naive subsets generally had larger estimated clonotype richness than memory subsets. Across several donors, approximately 4.6% of naive CD4, 3% to 4% of naive CD8, 2.3% of memory CD4, and under 0.45% of memory CD8 clonotypes were shared. Only blood was sampled, and tissue TCR repertoires likely differ from those in blood.

Remarks on this clone: The clone's antigen remains unknown. Base qualities are missing; no much larger clone stands one base away.

Using the deep immunoSEQ assay, multiplex PCR amplified TCR CDR3 regions from genomic DNA. For each cell subset, the extracted genomic DNA was distributed evenly across all wells of several immunoSEQ 96-well plates, and each plate served as one replicate. For sorted subsets, 200 to 250 ng of genomic DNA, equivalent to 30,000 or so T cell genomes, went into each replicate PCR. Purified libraries were measured with a Qubit 3.0 fluorometer, size-checked on a Bioanalyzer 2100, and measured again with the KAPA Library Quantification kit. Every immunoSEQ 96-well plate was sequenced on a dedicated single-read 150-cycle Illumina NextSeq 550 flow cell. As for the authors' bioinformatics: Because only junctional sequences without quality scores were contained in the immunoSEQ output, filtering matching that applied to full-length reads could not be performed. Sequences were annotated with PyIR, a Python wrapper for IgBLAST v1.9, and V/J genes and CDR3 were assigned using IMGT germline references. Any read was removed if the V/J assignment was weak (E-value above 1e-6), the CDR3 was missing, or the read contained stop codons, out-of-frame junctions, or ambiguous translated residues. V3J clonotypes were defined as sequences sharing an identical inferred V gene, J gene, and CDR3 amino acid sequence. The percentage overlap between two repertoires was calculated by dividing the number of shared unique clonotypes by the size of the smaller repertoire. Repertoire richness was assessed with RTK rarefaction, the Chao1 estimator, and Recon v2.1 estimates of unobserved clonotypes. For all TCRbeta clonotypes obtained by the gDNA method from a handful of donors, generation probabilities were computed with OLGA. TCRdb obtained this table from immuneACCESS and retained in-frame rearrangements with V and J assigned. These tables miss some clones; where compared with another copy, unresolved V genes account for less than half of the shortfall, and the remainder is unexplained. V, J and clone size are those of that table, while D and trimming were read from the DNA. The sample records about 2.5 million clones, just under 95% of which are singletons. 0.37% of the sample comes from the top ten.

Healthy HIV-negative adults with no recently reported acute infections or vaccinations were included as donors. Every donor was a Caucasian adult living in Nashville, Tennessee, USA. CD4+ T cells were enriched by magnetic negative selection, after which naive cells were positively selected on CD45RA and the negative fraction was taken as the memory subset. Blood was obtained by leukapheresis, after which PBMCs were separated by Ficoll-Histopaque density gradient centrifugation and cryopreserved in liquid nitrogen vapor phase. Purity and quantity of every magnetically sorted T cell population were checked by analytical flow cytometry. Each sorted fraction had its genomic DNA isolated and then quantified by UV absorbance on a Nanodrop 2000c. From a lookup of the germline V gene, CDR1 and CDR2 are MNHEY and SVGAGI. At the junction V is shortened by 5 bases and J by 4 bases; bases outside the gene matches: 10. The CDR3, cysteine through phenylalanine, is 15 amino acids long. The CDR3 DNA has 45 bases and is translated from base 1.

The specimen was naive CD4+ T cells from PBMCs. The cell subset or site label on this specimen signifies: CD45RA+ positively selected. The source is a man between 18 and 35 years old in good health. Some clones in this sample may be carry-over from other donors' samples. The V and J segments used are TRBV6-5 and TRBJ2-5, with 7 bases matching TRBD2. The DNA is as follows: TGTGCCAGCAGTCCAAGAGGGAGGGCCACAGAGACCCAGTACTTC. This codes for CASSPRGRATETQYF.